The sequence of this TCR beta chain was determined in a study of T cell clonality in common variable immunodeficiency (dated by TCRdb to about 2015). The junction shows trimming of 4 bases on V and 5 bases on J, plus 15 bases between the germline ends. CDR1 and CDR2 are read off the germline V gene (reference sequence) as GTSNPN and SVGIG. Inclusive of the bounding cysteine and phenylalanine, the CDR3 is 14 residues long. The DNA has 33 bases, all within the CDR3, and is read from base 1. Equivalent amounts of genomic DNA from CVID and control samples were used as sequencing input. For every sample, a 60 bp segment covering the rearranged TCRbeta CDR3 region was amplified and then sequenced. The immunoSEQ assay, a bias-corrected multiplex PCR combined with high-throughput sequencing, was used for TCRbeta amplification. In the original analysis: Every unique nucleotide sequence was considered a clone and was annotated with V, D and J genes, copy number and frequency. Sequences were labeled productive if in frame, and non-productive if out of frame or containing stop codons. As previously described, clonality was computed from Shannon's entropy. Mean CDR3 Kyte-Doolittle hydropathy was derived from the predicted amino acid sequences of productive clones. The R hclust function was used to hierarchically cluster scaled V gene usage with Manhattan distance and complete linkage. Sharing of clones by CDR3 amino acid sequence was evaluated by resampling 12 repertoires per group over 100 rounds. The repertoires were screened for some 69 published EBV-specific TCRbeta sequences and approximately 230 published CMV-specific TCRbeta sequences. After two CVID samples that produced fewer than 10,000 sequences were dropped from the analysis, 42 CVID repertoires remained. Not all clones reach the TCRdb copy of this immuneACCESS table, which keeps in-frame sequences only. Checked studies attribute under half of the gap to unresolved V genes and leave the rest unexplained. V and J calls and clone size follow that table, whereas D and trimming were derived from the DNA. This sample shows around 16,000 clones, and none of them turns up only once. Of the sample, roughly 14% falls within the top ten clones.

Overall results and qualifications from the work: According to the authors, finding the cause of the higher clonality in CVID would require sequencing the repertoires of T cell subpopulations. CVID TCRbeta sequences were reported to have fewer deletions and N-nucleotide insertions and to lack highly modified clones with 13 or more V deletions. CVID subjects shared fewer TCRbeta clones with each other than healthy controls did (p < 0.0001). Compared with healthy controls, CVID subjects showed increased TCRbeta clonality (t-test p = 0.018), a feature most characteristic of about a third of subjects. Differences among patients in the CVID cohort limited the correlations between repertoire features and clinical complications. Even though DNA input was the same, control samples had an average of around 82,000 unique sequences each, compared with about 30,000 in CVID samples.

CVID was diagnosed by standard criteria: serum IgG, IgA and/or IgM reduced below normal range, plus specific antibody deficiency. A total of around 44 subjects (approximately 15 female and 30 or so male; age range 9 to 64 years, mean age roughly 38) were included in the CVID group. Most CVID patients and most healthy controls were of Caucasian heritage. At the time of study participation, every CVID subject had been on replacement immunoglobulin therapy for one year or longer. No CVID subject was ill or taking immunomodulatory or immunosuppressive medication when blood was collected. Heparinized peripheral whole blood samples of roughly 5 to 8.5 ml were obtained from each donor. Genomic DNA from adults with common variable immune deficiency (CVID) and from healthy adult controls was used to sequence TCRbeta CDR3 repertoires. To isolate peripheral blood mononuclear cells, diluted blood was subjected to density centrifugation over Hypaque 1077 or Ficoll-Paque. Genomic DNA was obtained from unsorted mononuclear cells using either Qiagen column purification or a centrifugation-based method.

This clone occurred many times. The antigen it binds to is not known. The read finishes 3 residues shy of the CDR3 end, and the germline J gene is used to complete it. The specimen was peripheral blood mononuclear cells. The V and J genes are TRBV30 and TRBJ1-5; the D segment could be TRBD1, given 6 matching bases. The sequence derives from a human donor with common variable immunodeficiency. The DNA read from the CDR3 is TGTGCCTGGAATCAGGGGACAAAGGATCAGCCC. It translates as CAWNQGTKDQP. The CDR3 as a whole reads CAWNQGTKDQPQHF.